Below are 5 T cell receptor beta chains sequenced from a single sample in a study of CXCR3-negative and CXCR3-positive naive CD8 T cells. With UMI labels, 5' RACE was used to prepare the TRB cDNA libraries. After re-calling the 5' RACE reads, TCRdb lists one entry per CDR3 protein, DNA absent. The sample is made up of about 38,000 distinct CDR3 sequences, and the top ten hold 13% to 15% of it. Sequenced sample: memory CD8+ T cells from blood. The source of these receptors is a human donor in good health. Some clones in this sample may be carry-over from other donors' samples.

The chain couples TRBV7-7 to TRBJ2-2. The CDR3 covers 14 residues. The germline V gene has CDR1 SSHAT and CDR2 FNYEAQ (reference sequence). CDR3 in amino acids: CASSSKSNTGELFF.

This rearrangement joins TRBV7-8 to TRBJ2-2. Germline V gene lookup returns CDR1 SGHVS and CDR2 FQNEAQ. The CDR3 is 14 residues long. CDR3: CASSLEWDTGELFF.

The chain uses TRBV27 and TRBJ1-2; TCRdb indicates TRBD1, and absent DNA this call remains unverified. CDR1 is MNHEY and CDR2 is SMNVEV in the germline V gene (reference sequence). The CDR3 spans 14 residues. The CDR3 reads CASSSGTGGNGYTF.

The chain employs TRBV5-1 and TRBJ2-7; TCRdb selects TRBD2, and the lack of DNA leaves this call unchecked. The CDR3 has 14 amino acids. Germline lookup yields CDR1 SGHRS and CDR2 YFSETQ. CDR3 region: CASRYGLARGEQYF.

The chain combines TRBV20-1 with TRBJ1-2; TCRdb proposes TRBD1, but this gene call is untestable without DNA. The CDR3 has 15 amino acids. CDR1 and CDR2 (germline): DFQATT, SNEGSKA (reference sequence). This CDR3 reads CSARAKLAPNYGYTF.